The 8 T cell receptor beta chains reported below all come from one sample, sequenced in a study of T cell repertoires in aging, cancer and after chemotherapy. A mixed TRB-A/B primer pool amplified rearranged TRB by multiplex touch-down PCR. Via MiXCR, TCRdb re-called the multiplex PCR reads, giving one row per CDR3 protein. The table has around 20,000 distinct CDR3 sequences, roughly 37% seen once. TCR beta rearrangements were amplified from peripheral blood genomic DNA. The specimen was blood. Source of these receptors: a human donor with a solid tumor.

V gene TRBV20-1 combines with J gene TRBJ1-3, with TRBD1 as a possible D gene (6 bases). The V gene lost 6 bases and the J gene lost 0 bases, with 15 bases spanning the gap. This CDR3 contains 15 residues. The germline V gene encodes CDR1 DFQATT and CDR2 SNEGSKA (reference sequence). The CDR3 nucleotides read TGCAGTGCGACTACAGGGTTGGCCTCTGGAAACACCATATATTTT. Amino acids: CSATTGLASGNTIYF.

The V gene is TRBV6-5, the J gene TRBJ2-5, with 7 positions matching TRBD1. Per the germline V gene, CDR1 is MNHEY and CDR2 is SVGAGI. Losses at the gene ends were 5 bases for V and 3 bases for J; bases not matched to a gene: 6. The CDR3 totals 14 residues. The CDR3 DNA follows: TGTGCCAGCAGTCCGGACAGGCCGGAAGAGACCCAGTACTTC. Translation: CASSPDRPEETQYF.

This chain links TRBV6-1 with TRBJ2-1; perhaps TRBD2 as D (6 bases). Trimming took 2 bases from V and 2 from J, leaving 10 bases between them. Germline assignment: CDR1 MNHNS and CDR2 SASEGT. This CDR3 has 15 amino acids. The CDR3 coding sequence is TGTGCCAGCAGTGAATCCGGGGGTACCTACAATGAGCAGTTCTTC. Protein product: CASSESGGTYNEQFF.

V gene TRBV19 combines with J gene TRBJ1-1; D is undetermined. From germline, CDR1 is LNHDA and CDR2 SQIVND (reference sequence). V was cut by 2 bases and J by 7 bases, with 11 bases left in between. This CDR3 has 13 amino acids. CDR3: CASSISAGFEAFF. The CDR3 nucleotides are TGTGCCAGTAGTATATCGGCCGGATTTGAAGCTTTCTTT.

The genes are TRBV9 and TRBJ2-3; 9 nucleotides align to TRBD2. This CDR3 is 17 amino acids long. V trimming: 4 bases; J trimming: 2 bases; junction bases outside the gene matches: 11. Germline CDR1 SGDLS, CDR2 YYNGEE. The DNA for the CDR3 is TGTGCCAGCAGCTTCCACAGCGGGGGGCAATTCACAGATACGCAGTATTTT. Protein product: CASSFHSGGQFTDTQYF.

This clonotype showed up just a few times. This chain links TRBV10-3 with TRBJ2-3, with TRBD1 matching 8 bases. The CDR3 extends over 16 amino acids. Germline assignment: CDR1 ENHRY and CDR2 SYGVKD. The trim removed 3 bases at V and 2 bases at J, leaving 7 bases unmatched. CDR3 sequence (DNA): TGTGCCATCAGTGACCTATGGGACAGGAACACAGATACGCAGTATTTT. This sequence encodes CAISDLWDRNTDTQYF.

A few counts support this clonotype. The rearrangement joins TRBV6-5 to TRBJ2-7; a weak D match, TRBD2 (7 bases). V was shortened by 6 bases and J by 3 bases, with 15 bases between the two germline ends. The CDR3 totals 14 residues. The germline V gene has CDR1 MNHEY and CDR2 SVGAGI. CDR3 in amino acids: CASRGLRGGYEQYF. CDR3 DNA: TGTGCCAGCAGGGGACTGAGGGGGGGCTACGAGCAGTACTTC.

A remark on this clonotype: Given a much more abundant clone one base away, this may be a read error. This chain uses TRBV6-1 with TRBJ2-2; D not resolved. Looked up from germline, CDR1 is MNHNS and CDR2 is SASEGT. V was shortened by 2 bases and J by 6 bases, with 10 bases between the two germline ends. The CDR3 is 14 amino acids. The CDR3 loop is CASSEMRWSGELFF. CDR3 coding DNA: TGTGCCAGCAGTGAAATGCGGTGGTCCGGGGAGCTGTTTTTT.